Detailed here is one T cell receptor (beta chain). This record comes from a study of blood T cell repertoires in COVID-19. For the study at large: Samples taken during acute and convalescent COVID-19 were collected in the United States, Italy and Spain. Nucleic acid was either cDNA or gDNA, and it came from T cells, B-cell-depleted T cells, or PBMCs.

The V gene's germline CDR1 is SGHKS and CDR2 YYEKEE (reference sequence). This CDR3 spans 15 amino acids. Trimming removed 3 bases at V and 1 base at J, with 13 bases between. Only in-frame clones appear in the TCRdb table, and some are missing; sequencing was by immunoSEQ multiplex PCR. The table has about 78,000 clones, around 91% seen once. The chain has TRBV5-5 and TRBJ1-1, with D perhaps matching TRBD1 (5 bases). Sequenced: peripheral blood. This receptor was identified in a woman in her forties or fifties in a cohort sampled during active COVID-19. CDR3 residues: CASSWGGHPNTEAFF. The CDR3 DNA is TGTGCCAGCAGCTGGGGTGGACATCCGAACACTGAAGCTTTCTTT.